Listed below are T cell receptor beta chains from one sample, sequenced in a study of T cell responses to AZD1222 COVID-19 vaccine. TCRdb keeps only in-frame clones here, not all; method: immunoSEQ multiplex PCR. Here the sample spans fewer than 200,000 clones, 85% to 95% being singletons. The source material was peripheral blood, sampled on day 0 of AZD1222 vaccination. The source is an adult in good health. Both conserved end residues are part of each CDR3. Each record gives: D gene, V gene, clone size, J gene, CDR3 protein, CDR3 DNA. A D gene is named only where the DNA matches it firmly. For some rows the clone size is stated as once, few or many, or as a class when expanded; others skip it.

d_call: -
v_call: TRBV11-2
clone_size: -
j_call: TRBJ2-1
cdr3_aa: CASSLGQYSYNEQFF
cdr3_nt: TGTGCCAGCAGCTTAGGACAGTACTCCTACAATGAGCAGTTCTTC

d_call: -
v_call: TRBV6-2/TRBV6-3
clone_size: -
j_call: TRBJ2-1
cdr3_aa: CASSYVDGRNEQFF
cdr3_nt: TGTGCCAGCAGTTACGTGGACGGACGAAATGAGCAGTTCTTC

d_call: -
v_call: TRBV6-5
clone_size: -
j_call: TRBJ1-2
cdr3_aa: CASLGSSYGYTF
cdr3_nt: TGTGCCAGCCTTGGGTCCTCCTATGGCTACACCTTC

d_call: -
v_call: TRBV27
clone_size: -
j_call: TRBJ1-2
cdr3_aa: CASSLRGIGYGYTF
cdr3_nt: TGTGCCAGCAGTTTACGAGGAATTGGCTATGGCTACACCTTC

d_call: -
v_call: TRBV18
clone_size: -
j_call: TRBJ1-2
cdr3_aa: CASSPIGAMGDDGYTF
cdr3_nt: TGTGCCAGCTCACCAATAGGGGCCATGGGCGATGATGGCTACACCTTC

d_call: -
v_call: TRBV3-1/TRBV3-2
clone_size: -
j_call: TRBJ2-7
cdr3_aa: CASRLQGLEQYF
cdr3_nt: TGTGCCAGCAGGCTCCAGGGTCTCGAGCAGTACTTC

d_call: -
v_call: TRBV6-2/TRBV6-3
clone_size: -
j_call: TRBJ2-1
cdr3_aa: CASSYSIGNEQFF
cdr3_nt: TGTGCCAGCAGTTACTCAATTGGCAATGAGCAGTTCTTC

d_call: TRBD1
v_call: TRBV11-2
clone_size: -
j_call: TRBJ1-1
cdr3_aa: CASSFQGGTEAFF
cdr3_nt: TGTGCCAGCAGTTTTCAGGGGGGGACTGAAGCTTTCTTT

d_call: -
v_call: TRBV12-3/TRBV12-4
clone_size: -
j_call: TRBJ1-2
cdr3_aa: CASSTSNYGYTF
cdr3_nt: TGTGCCAGCAGTACCAGTAACTATGGCTACACCTTC

d_call: -
v_call: TRBV5-4
clone_size: -
j_call: TRBJ2-7
cdr3_aa: CASSPSDRLSYEQYF
cdr3_nt: TGTGCCAGCAGTCCGAGTGACAGGCTGTCCTACGAGCAGTACTTC

d_call: -
v_call: TRBV2
clone_size: -
j_call: TRBJ1-3
cdr3_aa: CASSENRASGNTIYF
cdr3_nt: TGTGCCAGCAGTGAGAACAGAGCCTCTGGAAACACCATATATTTT

d_call: TRBD1
v_call: TRBV19
clone_size: -
j_call: TRBJ2-1
cdr3_aa: CASSNGQGPGEQFF
cdr3_nt: TGTGCCAGTAGTAACGGACAGGGACCGGGTGAGCAGTTCTTC

d_call: -
v_call: TRBV27
clone_size: few
j_call: TRBJ1-5
cdr3_aa: CASSSSDQPQHF
cdr3_nt: TGTGCCAGCAGTTCCTCCGATCAGCCCCAGCATTTT

d_call: TRBD1
v_call: TRBV2
clone_size: -
j_call: TRBJ1-2
cdr3_aa: CASSERQGGGYTF
cdr3_nt: TGTGCCAGCAGTGAAAGACAGGGAGGCGGCTACACCTTC

d_call: -
v_call: TRBV6-5
clone_size: -
j_call: TRBJ1-6
cdr3_aa: CASKEVDSPLHF
cdr3_nt: TGTGCCTCTAAGGAGGTCGATTCACCCCTCCACTTT

d_call: -
v_call: TRBV7-9
clone_size: -
j_call: TRBJ2-7
cdr3_aa: CASSSSVSYEQYF
cdr3_nt: TGTGCCAGCAGCTCCTCCGTCTCCTACGAGCAGTACTTC

d_call: -
v_call: TRBV6-1
clone_size: -
j_call: TRBJ2-2
cdr3_aa: CASSEWTRVPNTGELFF
cdr3_nt: TGTGCCAGCAGTGAATGGACCAGGGTCCCGAACACCGGGGAGCTGTTTTTT

d_call: -
v_call: TRBV5-1
clone_size: -
j_call: TRBJ1-4
cdr3_aa: CASSFQDSTNEKLFF
cdr3_nt: TGCGCCAGCAGCTTCCAGGACTCAACTAATGAAAAACTGTTTTTT

d_call: TRBD2
v_call: TRBV7-6
clone_size: -
j_call: TRBJ2-1
cdr3_aa: CASSFVIAGSSYNEQFF
cdr3_nt: TGTGCCAGCAGCTTCGTGATAGCGGGTAGTTCCTACAATGAGCAGTTCTTC

d_call: -
v_call: TRBV19
clone_size: -
j_call: TRBJ2-7
cdr3_aa: CASGQYYEQYF
cdr3_nt: TGTGCCAGTGGACAGTACTACGAGCAGTACTTC

d_call: -
v_call: TRBV4-3
clone_size: -
j_call: TRBJ1-1
cdr3_aa: CASSPRSGDTEAFF
cdr3_nt: TGCGCCAGCAGCCCACGGAGCGGGGACACTGAAGCTTTCTTT

d_call: -
v_call: TRBV2
clone_size: -
j_call: TRBJ1-5
cdr3_aa: CASSEPNQPQHF
cdr3_nt: TGTGCCAGCAGTGAACCGAATCAGCCCCAGCATTTT

d_call: TRBD2
v_call: TRBV12-5
clone_size: -
j_call: TRBJ2-7
cdr3_aa: CASGLSTTSGRAYEQYF
cdr3_nt: TGTGCTAGTGGTCTCTCCACGACTAGCGGGAGAGCCTACGAGCAGTACTTC

d_call: TRBD1
v_call: TRBV28
clone_size: -
j_call: TRBJ1-2
cdr3_aa: CASSPGQGSYYGYTF
cdr3_nt: TGTGCCAGCAGTCCAGGACAGGGTTCCTACTATGGCTACACCTTC

d_call: -
v_call: TRBV6-5
clone_size: -
j_call: TRBJ1-1
cdr3_aa: CASSLGYSNTEAFF
cdr3_nt: TGTGCCAGCAGTCTAGGTTACAGTAACACTGAAGCTTTCTTT

d_call: TRBD2
v_call: TRBV5-6
clone_size: -
j_call: TRBJ2-2
cdr3_aa: CASSTLASFTTGELFF
cdr3_nt: TGTGCCAGCAGCACACTAGCGAGCTTTACCACCGGGGAGCTGTTTTTT

d_call: -
v_call: TRBV27
clone_size: -
j_call: TRBJ2-3
cdr3_aa: CASRPPQTRDISTDTQYF
cdr3_nt: TGTGCCAGCAGGCCACCCCAGACCCGGGACATTAGCACAGATACGCAGTATTTT

d_call: -
v_call: TRBV7-2
clone_size: -
j_call: TRBJ1-6
cdr3_aa: CASSPQPDRNSPLHF
cdr3_nt: TGTGCCAGCAGCCCGCAACCGGACAGAAACTCACCCCTCCACTTT

d_call: -
v_call: TRBV4-3
clone_size: -
j_call: TRBJ1-1
cdr3_aa: CASSHITGGNTEAFF
cdr3_nt: TGCGCCAGCAGCCACATTACGGGGGGTAACACTGAAGCTTTCTTT

d_call: -
v_call: TRBV7-2
clone_size: -
j_call: TRBJ1-6
cdr3_aa: CASSFRMTGRGSPLHF
cdr3_nt: TGTGCCAGCAGCTTTCGAATGACGGGGCGAGGTTCACCCCTCCACTTT

d_call: -
v_call: TRBV7-8
clone_size: -
j_call: TRBJ1-5
cdr3_aa: CASSTRGGDNQPQHF
cdr3_nt: TGTGCCAGCAGCACCCGGGGGGGAGATAATCAGCCCCAGCATTTT

d_call: TRBD1
v_call: TRBV19
clone_size: -
j_call: TRBJ1-5
cdr3_aa: CASSPDLGQGINQPQHF
cdr3_nt: TGTGCCAGTAGTCCGGATTTGGGACAGGGGATCAATCAGCCCCAGCATTTT

d_call: -
v_call: TRBV5-6
clone_size: -
j_call: TRBJ2-1
cdr3_aa: CASRLRPTASNEQFF
cdr3_nt: TGTGCCAGCAGACTCAGACCGACAGCCAGCAATGAGCAGTTCTTC

d_call: -
v_call: TRBV7-9
clone_size: once
j_call: TRBJ2-7
cdr3_aa: CASSSLMGPYEQYF
cdr3_nt: TGTGCCAGCAGCTCTCTGATGGGCCCCTACGAGCAGTACTTC

d_call: TRBD1
v_call: TRBV7-2
clone_size: -
j_call: TRBJ1-6
cdr3_aa: CASSPGQLSSYNSPLHF
cdr3_nt: TGTGCCAGCAGCCCGGGACAGTTAAGCTCCTATAATTCACCCCTCCACTTT

d_call: -
v_call: TRBV15
clone_size: -
j_call: TRBJ2-1
cdr3_aa: CATSREGSLNEQFF
cdr3_nt: TGTGCCACCAGCAGAGAGGGTAGTCTTAATGAGCAGTTCTTC

d_call: TRBD2
v_call: TRBV6-5
clone_size: -
j_call: TRBJ2-5
cdr3_aa: CASGGLAGGETQYF
cdr3_nt: TGTGCCAGCGGAGGACTAGCGGGGGGAGAGACCCAGTACTTC

d_call: -
v_call: TRBV18
clone_size: -
j_call: TRBJ1-5
cdr3_aa: CASSTRSSPQHF
cdr3_nt: TGTGCCAGCTCAACCCGCAGTTCTCCCCAGCATTTT

d_call: -
v_call: TRBV4-1
clone_size: -
j_call: TRBJ1-2
cdr3_aa: CASSQEVTVESYGYTF
cdr3_nt: TGCGCCAGCAGCCAAGAGGTGACAGTAGAGAGCTATGGCTACACCTTC

d_call: -
v_call: TRBV11-2
clone_size: -
j_call: TRBJ1-1
cdr3_aa: CASSLERVGTEAFF
cdr3_nt: TGTGCCAGCAGCTTAGAAAGGGTCGGCACTGAAGCTTTCTTT

d_call: -
v_call: TRBV4-2
clone_size: -
j_call: TRBJ1-1
cdr3_aa: CASSQEGSNTEAFF
cdr3_nt: TGTGCCAGCAGCCAAGAAGGCTCTAACACTGAAGCTTTCTTT

d_call: -
v_call: TRBV19
clone_size: -
j_call: TRBJ2-1
cdr3_aa: CASSIAAVRDYNEQFF
cdr3_nt: TGTGCCAGTAGTATAGCGGCTGTCCGGGACTACAATGAGCAGTTCTTC

d_call: TRBD1
v_call: TRBV6-5
clone_size: -
j_call: TRBJ1-2
cdr3_aa: CASSPQGTYGYTF
cdr3_nt: TGTGCCAGCAGTCCACAGGGGACTTATGGCTACACCTTC

d_call: -
v_call: TRBV7-9
clone_size: -
j_call: TRBJ1-1
cdr3_aa: CASSLVTGIGTEAFF
cdr3_nt: TGTGCCAGCAGCTTAGTTACAGGGATCGGCACTGAAGCTTTCTTT

d_call: TRBD2
v_call: TRBV13
clone_size: -
j_call: TRBJ2-7
cdr3_aa: CASSPPGLAVEQYF
cdr3_nt: TGTGCCAGCAGCCCTCCGGGACTAGCGGTCGAGCAGTACTTC

d_call: -
v_call: TRBV19
clone_size: once
j_call: TRBJ1-3
cdr3_aa: CASSGQGIARNTIYF
cdr3_nt: TGTGCCAGTAGTGGGCAGGGGATAGCAAGAAACACCATATATTTT

d_call: -
v_call: TRBV2
clone_size: -
j_call: TRBJ1-2
cdr3_aa: CASSEWPASGYGYTF
cdr3_nt: TGTGCCAGCAGTGAGTGGCCGGCGTCGGGCTATGGCTACACCTTC

d_call: TRBD1
v_call: TRBV25-1
clone_size: once
j_call: TRBJ1-2
cdr3_aa: CASSEGTAYGYTF
cdr3_nt: TGTGCCAGCAGTGAGGGGACAGCTTATGGCTACACCTTC

d_call: -
v_call: TRBV19
clone_size: -
j_call: TRBJ1-3
cdr3_aa: CASSTVSSGNTIYF
cdr3_nt: TGTGCCAGTTCGACAGTTTCCTCTGGAAACACCATATATTTT

d_call: TRBD1
v_call: TRBV12-5
clone_size: -
j_call: TRBJ2-5
cdr3_aa: CASGAAPGTGRAYAETQYF
cdr3_nt: TGTGCTAGTGGCGCTGCCCCCGGGACAGGGAGGGCCTACGCCGAGACCCAGTACTTC

d_call: -
v_call: TRBV4-1
clone_size: -
j_call: TRBJ1-5
cdr3_aa: CASSQGQYSNQPQHF
cdr3_nt: TGCGCCAGCAGCCAAGGTCAGTATAGCAATCAGCCCCAGCATTTT

d_call: TRBD1
v_call: TRBV7-7
clone_size: -
j_call: TRBJ2-1
cdr3_aa: CASSPDRFGNEQFF
cdr3_nt: TGTGCCAGCAGCCCGGACAGGTTTGGAAATGAGCAGTTCTTC

d_call: -
v_call: TRBV5-4
clone_size: -
j_call: TRBJ1-2
cdr3_aa: CASSPGGRAPKGNYGYTF
cdr3_nt: TGTGCCAGCAGCCCTGGTGGTCGGGCGCCGAAGGGGAACTATGGCTACACCTTC

d_call: TRBD2
v_call: TRBV14
clone_size: -
j_call: TRBJ2-7
cdr3_aa: CASSQDAGVPYF
cdr3_nt: TGTGCCAGCAGCCAAGATGCGGGAGTCCCGTACTTC

d_call: TRBD1
v_call: TRBV7-6
clone_size: -
j_call: TRBJ2-5
cdr3_aa: CASSLRQGAETQYF
cdr3_nt: TGTGCCAGCAGCTTACGGCAGGGGGCTGAGACCCAGTACTTC

d_call: TRBD1
v_call: TRBV15
clone_size: -
j_call: TRBJ1-5
cdr3_aa: CATSRRRTGAWQPQHF
cdr3_nt: TGTGCCACCAGCAGGCGTAGGACAGGGGCTTGGCAGCCCCAGCATTTT

d_call: TRBD2
v_call: TRBV18
clone_size: -
j_call: TRBJ2-1
cdr3_aa: CASSAMASGRTYNEQFF
cdr3_nt: TGTGCCAGCTCAGCAATGGCTAGCGGGAGGACCTACAATGAGCAGTTCTTC